Included here is one TCR beta chain sequence, with context. CDR3 length equals 17 residues. Germline V CDR1 and CDR2: KGHDR, SFDVKD. J lost 2 bases, V lost 3 bases, and 9 bases had no gene match. The sample is drawn from a study of blood T cell repertoires in COVID-19. Study overall: Samples came from the United States, Italy and Spain, spanning acute and convalescent COVID-19.

Clones were sequenced by immunoSEQ multiplex PCR, and TCRdb holds only the in-frame ones, with some missing. The data contain 200,000 to 300,000 clones, 86% of them singletons. This receptor was taken from an elderly man with acute or convalescent COVID-19. The chain links TRBV24-1 to TRBJ2-1; the match to TRBD1 covers 7 bases. Material: peripheral blood. The CDR3 spells CATSDQKGAHAYNEQFF. In DNA form, the CDR3 reads TGTGCCACCAGTGATCAGAAGGGGGCCCATGCCTACAATGAGCAGTTCTTC.